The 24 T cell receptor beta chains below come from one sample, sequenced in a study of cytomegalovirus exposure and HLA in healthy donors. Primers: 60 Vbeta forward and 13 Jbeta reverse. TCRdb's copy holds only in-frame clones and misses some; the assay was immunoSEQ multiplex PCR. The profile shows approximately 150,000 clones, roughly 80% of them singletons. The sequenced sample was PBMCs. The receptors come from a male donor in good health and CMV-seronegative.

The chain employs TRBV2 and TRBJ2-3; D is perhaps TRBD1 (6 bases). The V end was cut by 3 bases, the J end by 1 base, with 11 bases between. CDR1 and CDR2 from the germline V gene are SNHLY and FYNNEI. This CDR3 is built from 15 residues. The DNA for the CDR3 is TGTGCCAGCAGTGAGGGGGCTCAGGGCACAGATACGCAGTATTTT. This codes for CASSEGAQGTDTQYF. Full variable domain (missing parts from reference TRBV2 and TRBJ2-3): EPEVTQTPSHQVTQMGQEVILRCVPISNHLYFYWYRQILGQKVEFLVSFYNNEISEKSEIFDDQFSVERPDGSNFTLKIRSTKLEDSAMYFCASSEGAQGTDTQYFGPGTRLTVL.

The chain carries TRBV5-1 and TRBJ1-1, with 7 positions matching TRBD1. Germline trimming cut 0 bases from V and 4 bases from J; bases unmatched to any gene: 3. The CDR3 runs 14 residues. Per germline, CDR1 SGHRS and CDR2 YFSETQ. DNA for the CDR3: TGCGCCAGCAGCTTGGGACAGGGTGCCACTGAAGCTTTCTTT. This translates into CASSLGQGATEAFF.

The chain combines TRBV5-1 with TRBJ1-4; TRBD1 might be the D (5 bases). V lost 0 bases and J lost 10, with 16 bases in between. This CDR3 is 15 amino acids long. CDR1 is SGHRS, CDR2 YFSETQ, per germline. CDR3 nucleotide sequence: TGCGCCAGCAGCTTGGATGGGCAGGGCGATAGAAAACTGTTTTTT. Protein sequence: CASSLDGQGDRKLFF.

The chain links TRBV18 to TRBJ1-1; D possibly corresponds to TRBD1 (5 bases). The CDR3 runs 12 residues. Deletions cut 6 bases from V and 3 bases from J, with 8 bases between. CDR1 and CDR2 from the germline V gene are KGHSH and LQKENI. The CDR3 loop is CASSPRDTEAFF. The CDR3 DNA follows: TGTGCCAGCTCTCCCAGGGACACTGAAGCTTTCTTT.

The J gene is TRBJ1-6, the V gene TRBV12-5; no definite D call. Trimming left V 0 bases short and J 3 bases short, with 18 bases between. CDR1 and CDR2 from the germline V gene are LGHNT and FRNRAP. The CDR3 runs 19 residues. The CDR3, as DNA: TGTGCTAGTGGTTTGGTACTAATACCGGCGGATCGCTATAATTCACCCCTCCACTTT. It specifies CASGLVLIPADRYNSPLHF.

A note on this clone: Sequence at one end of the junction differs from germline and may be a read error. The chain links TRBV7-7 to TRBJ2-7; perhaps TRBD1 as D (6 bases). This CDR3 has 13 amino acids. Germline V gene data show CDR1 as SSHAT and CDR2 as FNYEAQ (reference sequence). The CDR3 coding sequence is TGTGCTAGCAGCTATGACAGGAACTACGAGCAGTACTTC. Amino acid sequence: CASSYDRNYEQYF.

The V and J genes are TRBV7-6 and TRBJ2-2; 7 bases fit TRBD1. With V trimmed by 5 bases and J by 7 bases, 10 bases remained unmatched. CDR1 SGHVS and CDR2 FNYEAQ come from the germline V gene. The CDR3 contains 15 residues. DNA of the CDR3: TGTGCCAGCAGCGGCAGACAGGGTTTTAGCGGGGAGCTGTTTTTT. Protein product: CASSGRQGFSGELFF.

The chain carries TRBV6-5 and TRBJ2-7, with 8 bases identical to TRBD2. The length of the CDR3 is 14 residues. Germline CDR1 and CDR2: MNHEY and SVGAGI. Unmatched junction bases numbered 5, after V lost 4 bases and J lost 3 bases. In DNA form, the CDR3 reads TGTGCCAGCAGTTGGGCGGGGGGAGTCTACGAGCAGTACTTC. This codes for CASSWAGGVYEQYF.

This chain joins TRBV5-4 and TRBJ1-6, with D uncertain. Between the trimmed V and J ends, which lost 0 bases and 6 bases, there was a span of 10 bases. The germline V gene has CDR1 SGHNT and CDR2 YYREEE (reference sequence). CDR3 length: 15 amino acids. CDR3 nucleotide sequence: TGTGCCAGCAGCTTGGGGGAACGGGGTAATTCACCCCTCCACTTT. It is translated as CASSLGERGNSPLHF.

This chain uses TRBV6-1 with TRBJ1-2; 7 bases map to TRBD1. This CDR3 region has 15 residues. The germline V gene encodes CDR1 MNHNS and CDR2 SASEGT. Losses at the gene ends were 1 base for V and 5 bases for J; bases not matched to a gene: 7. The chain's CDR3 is CASSEVGGGKYGYTF. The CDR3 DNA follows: TGTGCCAGCAGTGAAGTTGGAGGGGGCAAATATGGCTACACCTTC.

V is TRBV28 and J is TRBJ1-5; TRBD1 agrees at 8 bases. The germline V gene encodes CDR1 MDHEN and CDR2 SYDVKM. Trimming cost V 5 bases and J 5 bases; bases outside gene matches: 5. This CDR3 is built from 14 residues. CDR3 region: CASSLGQGYQPQHF. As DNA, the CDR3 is TGTGCCAGCAGTCTTGGACAGGGATATCAGCCCCAGCATTTT.

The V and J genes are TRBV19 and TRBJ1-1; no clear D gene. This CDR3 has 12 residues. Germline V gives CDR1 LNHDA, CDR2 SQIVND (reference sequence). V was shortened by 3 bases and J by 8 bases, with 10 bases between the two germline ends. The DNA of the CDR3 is TGTGCCAGTAGTATCGGGAGTGTAGAAGCTTTCTTT. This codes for CASSIGSVEAFF.

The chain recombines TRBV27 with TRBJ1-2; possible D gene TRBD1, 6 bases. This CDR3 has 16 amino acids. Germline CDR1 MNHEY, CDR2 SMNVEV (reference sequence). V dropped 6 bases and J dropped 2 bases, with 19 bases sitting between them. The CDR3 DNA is TGTGCCAGCAGCCGAACAGGGATCGGCCTAAACTATGGCTACACCTTC. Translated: CASSRTGIGLNYGYTF.

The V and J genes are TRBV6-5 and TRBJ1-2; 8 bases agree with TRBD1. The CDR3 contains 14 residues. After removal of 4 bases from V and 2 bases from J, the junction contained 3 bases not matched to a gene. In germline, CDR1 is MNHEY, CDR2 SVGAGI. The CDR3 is CASSSGQVNYGYTF. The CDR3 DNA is TGTGCCAGCAGTTCGGGACAGGTGAACTATGGCTACACCTTC.

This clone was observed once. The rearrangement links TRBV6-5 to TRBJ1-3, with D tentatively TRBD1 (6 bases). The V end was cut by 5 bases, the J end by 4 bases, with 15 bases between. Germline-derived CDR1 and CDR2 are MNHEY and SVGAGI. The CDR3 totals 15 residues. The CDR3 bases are TGTGCCAGCAGTATTACAGGGTTGGCAGGAAACACCATATATTTT. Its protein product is CASSITGLAGNTIYF.

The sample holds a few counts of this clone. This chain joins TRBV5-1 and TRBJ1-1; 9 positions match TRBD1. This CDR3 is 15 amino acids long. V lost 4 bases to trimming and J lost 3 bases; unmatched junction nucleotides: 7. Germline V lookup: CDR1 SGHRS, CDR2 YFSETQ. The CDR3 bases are TGCGCCAGCAGCCCCGCGGGGACAGGGCACACTGAAGCTTTCTTT. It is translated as CASSPAGTGHTEAFF.

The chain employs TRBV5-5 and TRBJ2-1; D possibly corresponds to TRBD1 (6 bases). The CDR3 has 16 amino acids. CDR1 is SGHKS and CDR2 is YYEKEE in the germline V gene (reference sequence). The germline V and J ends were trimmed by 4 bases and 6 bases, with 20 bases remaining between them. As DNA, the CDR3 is TGTGCCAGCAGCGAGCCGCGTGGGGGCCGCTCCAATGAGCAGTTCTTC. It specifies CASSEPRGGRSNEQFF.

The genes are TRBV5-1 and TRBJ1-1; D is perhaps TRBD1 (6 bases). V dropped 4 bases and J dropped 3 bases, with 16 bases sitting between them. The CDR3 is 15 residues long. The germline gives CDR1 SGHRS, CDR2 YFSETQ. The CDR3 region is CASSPLQGPHTEAFF. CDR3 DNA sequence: TGCGCCAGCAGCCCCCTACAGGGCCCCCACACTGAAGCTTTCTTT.

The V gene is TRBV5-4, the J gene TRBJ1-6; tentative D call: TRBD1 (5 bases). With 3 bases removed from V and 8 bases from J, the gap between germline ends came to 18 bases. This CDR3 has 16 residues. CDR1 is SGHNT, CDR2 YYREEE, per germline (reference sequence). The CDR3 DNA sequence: TGTGCCAGCAGCTCCTCCCCCGGAGGGACTTATTCACCCCTCCACTTT. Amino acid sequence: CASSSSPGGTYSPLHF.

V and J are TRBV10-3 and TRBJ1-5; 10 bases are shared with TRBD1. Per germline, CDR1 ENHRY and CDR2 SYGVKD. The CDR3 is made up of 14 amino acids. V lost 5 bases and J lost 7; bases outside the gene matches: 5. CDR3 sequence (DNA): TGTGCCATCAGTACCGGGACAGGGGTCCAGCCCCAGCATTTT. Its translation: CAISTGTGVQPQHF.

The CDR3 spells CASSLLAGGHASTDTQYF. The DNA of the CDR3 is TGTGCCAGCAGCCTATTAGCGGGGGGGCACGCAAGCACAGATACGCAGTATTTT. The rearrangement links TRBV9 to TRBJ2-3; 11 bases are shared with TRBD2. CDR1 SGDLS and CDR2 YYNGEE come from the germline V gene. CDR3 length: 18 residues. V shed 4 bases and J 0 bases; nucleotides not matched to a gene: 10.

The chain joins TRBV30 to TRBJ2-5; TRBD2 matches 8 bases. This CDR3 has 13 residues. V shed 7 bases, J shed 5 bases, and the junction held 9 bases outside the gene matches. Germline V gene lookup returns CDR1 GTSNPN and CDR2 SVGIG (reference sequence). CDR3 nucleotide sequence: TGTGCCTTCGGACTAGCCCCTCGGGAGACCCAGTACTTC. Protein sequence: CAFGLAPRETQYF.

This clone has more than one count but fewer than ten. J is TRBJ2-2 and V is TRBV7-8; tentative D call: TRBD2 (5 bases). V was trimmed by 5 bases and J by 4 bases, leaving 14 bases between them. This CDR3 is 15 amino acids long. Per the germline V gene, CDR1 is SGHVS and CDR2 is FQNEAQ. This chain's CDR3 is CASSTSVSGTGELFF. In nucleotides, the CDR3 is TGTGCCAGCAGCACATCAGTAAGCGGCACCGGGGAGCTGTTTTTT. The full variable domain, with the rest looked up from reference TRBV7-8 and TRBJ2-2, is GAGVSQSPRYKVAKRGQDVALRCDPISGHVSLFWYQQALGQGPEFLTYFQNEAQLDKSGLPSDRFFAERPEGSVSTLKIQRTQQEDSAVYLCASSTSVSGTGELFFGEGSRLTVL.

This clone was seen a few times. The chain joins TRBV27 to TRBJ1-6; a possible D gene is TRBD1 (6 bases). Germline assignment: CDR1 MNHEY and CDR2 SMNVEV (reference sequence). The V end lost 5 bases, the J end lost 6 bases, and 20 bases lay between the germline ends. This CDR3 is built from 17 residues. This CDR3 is CASSRPRRGAGNSPLHF. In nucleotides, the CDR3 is TGTGCCAGCAGTCGGCCCCGGCGGGGGGCAGGTAATTCACCCCTCCACTTT.